Below, one T cell receptor beta chain is given with its context. It lacks a known antigen. No base quality information exists; no much larger clone differs at one position. The sample belongs to a study of OX40 agonist ivuxolimab in advanced cancers. About the full investigation: Ivuxolimab, which targeted the costimulatory receptor OX40 (CD134), was an agonistic, fully human IgG2 monoclonal antibody. Partial responses were achieved by three dose-escalation patients, of whom one had hepatocellular carcinoma and two had cutaneous melanoma. In the dose-escalation cohort, around four fifths of patients were male, and the mean age was roughly 60 years, with a range of about 23 to 80. Prior anti-PD-1, anti-PD-L1 or anti-CTLA-4 therapy was permitted, and 30% to 50% of dose-escalation patients had received checkpoint inhibitors. Among the roughly 52 dose-escalation patients, around 20 had hepatocellular carcinoma, around 15 melanoma, 9 renal cell carcinoma and 9 head and neck cancer. The purpose of peripheral TCRbeta sequencing was to test whether ivuxolimab changed TCR sequence diversity and led to clonal T-cell expansion. The paper describes the monotherapy dose-escalation part (N ≈ 50 patients) of the phase I trial of ivuxolimab. Intravenous ivuxolimab was administered to patients every 2 weeks at six dose levels: 0.01, 0.1, 0.3, 1.5, 3 and 10 mg/kg. Broader findings and caveats from the paper: In the 0.1-3.0 mg/kg groups, partial responders had among the lowest normalized peripheral clonal expansion, particularly in CD8+ T cells. After ivuxolimab, more expanded clones were found on average in CD8+ T cells than in CD4+ T cells. Antigen specificity was not determined for the clonally expanded peripheral T cells. Clonal expansion of both CD4+ and CD8+ blood T cells was observed from baseline to week 6 at doses 0.1 to 3.0 mg/kg. Low levels of normalized T-cell clonal expansion were also seen in some nonresponding patients.

As encoded in the germline V gene, CDR1 is SGDLS while CDR2 is YYNGEE. The CDR3, cysteine through phenylalanine, is 15 amino acids long. The DNA shown is the 45-base CDR3, in frame from base 1. Relative to germline, V is 0 bases shorter and J is 0 bases shorter, with 6 bases between their ends. The trial excluded patients who had a history of autoimmune disease or were on systemic immunosuppression. Peripheral blood for TCR sequencing was collected from all dose cohorts at baseline, on cycle 4 day 1, and on cycle 7 day 1. The samples were drawn from a first-in-human, open-label, multicenter phase I dose-escalation trial of ivuxolimab. Adults with locally advanced or metastatic melanoma, renal cell carcinoma, hepatocellular carcinoma or head and neck squamous cell carcinoma were enrolled in the trial. Before TCR sequencing, CD4+ T cells and CD8+ T cells from peripheral blood were sorted into separate populations.

Genomic DNA was isolated from the sorted cells so that the TCRbeta CDR3 region could be sequenced. TCRbeta CDR3 regions were sequenced using the immunoSEQ Assay. What TCRdb holds here is the immuneACCESS table cut down to in-frame rearrangements. Part of the clones is not present; checked against another copy, under half of the missing clones reflect an unresolved V gene, and the others are unexplained. Here the sample has 65,000 to 90,000 clones; about 85% occur a single time. The top ten hold 0.5% to 0.55% of the sample. The source was CD4+ or CD8+ T cells sorted from blood, collected in a trial of the OX40 agonist ivuxolimab. This sequence originates from an adult with an advanced solid tumor such as melanoma, head and neck, liver or kidney cancer. The rearrangement combines TRBV9 with TRBJ2-2; no D segment can be confidently identified. The CDR3 amino acid sequence is: CASSVGLANTGELFF. The nucleotides are TGTGCCAGCAGCGTAGGACTTGCGAACACCGGGGAGCTGTTTTTT.